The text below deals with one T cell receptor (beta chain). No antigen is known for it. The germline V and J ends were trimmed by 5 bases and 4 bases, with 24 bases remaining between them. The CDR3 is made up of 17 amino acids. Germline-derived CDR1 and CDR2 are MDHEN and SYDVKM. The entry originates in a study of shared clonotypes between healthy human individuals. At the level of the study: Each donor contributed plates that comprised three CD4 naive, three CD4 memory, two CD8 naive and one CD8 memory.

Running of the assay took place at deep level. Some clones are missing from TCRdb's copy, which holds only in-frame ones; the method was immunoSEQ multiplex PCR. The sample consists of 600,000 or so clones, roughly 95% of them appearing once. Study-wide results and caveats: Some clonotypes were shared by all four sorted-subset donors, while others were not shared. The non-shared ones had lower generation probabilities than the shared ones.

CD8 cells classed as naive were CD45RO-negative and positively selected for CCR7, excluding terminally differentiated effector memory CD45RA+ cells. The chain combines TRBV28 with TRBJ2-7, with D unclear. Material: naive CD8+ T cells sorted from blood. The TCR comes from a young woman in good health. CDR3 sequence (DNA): TGTGCCAGCAGTCCCAGACCTCAGGAATGGAAATATTACGAGCAGTACTTC. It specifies CASSPRPQEWKYYEQYF.